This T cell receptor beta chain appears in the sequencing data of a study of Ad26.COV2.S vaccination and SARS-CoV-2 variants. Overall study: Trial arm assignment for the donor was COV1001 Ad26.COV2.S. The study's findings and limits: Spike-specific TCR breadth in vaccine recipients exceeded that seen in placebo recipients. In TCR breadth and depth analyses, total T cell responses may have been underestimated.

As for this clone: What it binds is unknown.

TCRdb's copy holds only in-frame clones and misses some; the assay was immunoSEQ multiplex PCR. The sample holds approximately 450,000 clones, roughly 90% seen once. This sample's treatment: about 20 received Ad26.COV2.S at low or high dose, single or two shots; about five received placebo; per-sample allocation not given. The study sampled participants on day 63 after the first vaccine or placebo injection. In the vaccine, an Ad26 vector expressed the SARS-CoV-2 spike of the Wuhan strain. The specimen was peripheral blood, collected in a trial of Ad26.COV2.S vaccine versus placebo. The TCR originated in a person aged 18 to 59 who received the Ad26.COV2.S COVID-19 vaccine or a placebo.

In DNA form, the CDR3 reads TGTGCCAGTAGTATATGGGACAGGGGAACAGATACGCAGTATTTT. Its translation: CASSIWDRGTDTQYF. The chain carries TRBV19 and TRBJ2-3, with TRBD1 identical over 10 bases. V shed 2 bases and J 3 bases; nucleotides not matched to a gene: 2. Germline lookup yields CDR1 LNHDA and CDR2 SQIVND (reference sequence). The CDR3 is made up of 15 amino acids.